What follows are 25 T cell receptor beta chains derived from one specimen sequenced in a study of T-cell memory formation after mild COVID-19. TCRdb passed the 5' RACE reads through MiXCR, listing each CDR3 protein once. This sample has fewer than 700,000 distinct CDR3 sequences; 15% to 20% occur once, and the top ten carry around 11%. The sequenced sample was PBMCs or a T cell subset sorted from them (not recorded which). All receptors derive from an adult woman who had mild COVID-19 (a few samples of this study predate the infection). Cell type and time point are not known.

In its sample, this clonotype was seen a few times. This chain connects TRBV20-1 to TRBJ1-3; D gene unclear. In germline, CDR1 is DFQATT, CDR2 SNEGSKA (reference sequence). The CDR3 consists of 16 residues. Trimming removed 5 bases from V and 0 bases from J, with 17 bases in between. The CDR3 reads CSALGLAESSGNTIYF. The CDR3 coding sequence is TGCAGTGCTCTCGGGTTGGCGGAGAGCTCTGGAAACACCATATATTTT.

This clonotype came up a few times. The chain is built from TRBV11-2 and TRBJ2-7, with 12 bases matching TRBD2. This CDR3 has 15 amino acids. Germline-derived CDR1 and CDR2 are SGHAT and FQNNGV. J gave up 7 bases and V 4 bases, and 8 bases lay outside the gene matches. The CDR3 spells CASSSRTSGALEQYF. The CDR3 DNA follows: TGTGCCAGCAGCTCCAGGACTAGCGGGGCGTTGGAGCAGTACTTC.

This chain joins TRBV7-9 and TRBJ2-1, with a possible D match to TRBD2 (6 bases). Trimming left V 1 base short and J 7 bases short, with 14 bases between. Germline V gene sequence: CDR1 SEHNR, CDR2 FQNEAQ (reference sequence). This CDR3 comprises 15 residues. CDR3 coding DNA: TGTGCCAGCAGCTTAGGTTTTGCGGAGGGGAATGAGCAGTTCTTC. Residues: CASSLGFAEGNEQFF.

The V call is TRBV5-5, the J call TRBJ2-2; TRBD2 might be the D (6 bases). CDR1 SGHKS and CDR2 YYEKEE come from the germline V gene (reference sequence). This CDR3 region has 17 residues. V lost 3 bases and J 2 bases, leaving 17 bases between the germline ends. This CDR3 is CASSSGWRRVNTGELFF. In nucleotides, the CDR3 is TGTGCCAGCAGCTCCGGGTGGAGGAGGGTAAACACCGGGGAGCTGTTTTTT.

This clonotype was detected a few times. V gene TRBV12-3 or TRBV12-4 combines with J gene TRBJ2-2; D unclear. The ends were cut back, 4 bases at V and 3 bases at J, with 9 bases in the middle. The CDR3 sequence is 14 residues long. CDR3 loop: CASSSHGDTGELFF. Written as DNA, the CDR3 is TGTGCCAGCAGTTCGCACGGAGACACCGGGGAGCTGTTTTTT.

This clonotype was seen more than once but under ten times. The genes are TRBV12-3 or TRBV12-4 and TRBJ2-4; D is tentatively TRBD1 or TRBD2 (6 bases each). CDR3 length: 14 amino acids. V lost 0 bases and J 6 bases, leaving 9 bases between the germline ends. CDR3 sequence (DNA): TGTGCCAGCAGTTTAGCGAGGGGGGTAAACATTCAGTACTTC. The encoded protein is CASSLARGVNIQYF.

The chain combines TRBV27 with TRBJ2-4; 8 positions agree with TRBD2. Germline V gene data show CDR1 as MNHEY and CDR2 as SMNVEV (reference sequence). There are 14 residues in the CDR3. The trim removed 8 bases at V and 7 bases at J, leaving 10 bases unmatched. The CDR3 coding sequence is TGTGCCAGCCGGGGGGGAGGTTCAAGGAACATTCAGTACTTC. This gives the protein CASRGGGSRNIQYF.

This clonotype came up many times. This chain links TRBV5-1 with TRBJ2-3; TRBD2 is a possible D gene (6 bases). Between the trimmed V and J ends, which lost 3 bases and 0 bases, there was a span of 8 bases. The CDR3 has 14 residues. Germline V gene data show CDR1 as SGHRS and CDR2 as YFSETQ. This CDR3 is CASSYAGSTDTQYF. In nucleotides, the CDR3 is TGCGCCAGCAGCTACGCGGGGAGCACAGATACGCAGTATTTT.

V is TRBV25-1 and J is TRBJ2-7, with 16 bases lining up with TRBD2. CDR1 and CDR2 (germline): MGHDK, SYGVNS. The ends lost 1 base at V and 4 bases at J; junction bases unmatched: 4. The CDR3 runs 17 residues. CDR3 bases: TGTGCCAGCAGTGAATCAGGGACTAGCGGGGGGGCGTACGAGCAGTACTTC. Translating it yields CASSESGTSGGAYEQYF.

This clonotype appeared a few times. The chain has TRBV5-1 and TRBJ2-7; D gene uncertain. The germline V gene has CDR1 SGHRS and CDR2 YFSETQ. The CDR3 is 15 residues long. V was trimmed by 0 bases and J by 0 bases, leaving 10 bases between them. This CDR3 is CASSLGLQHSYEQYF. For the CDR3, the DNA is TGCGCCAGCAGCTTGGGTCTACAACACTCCTACGAGCAGTACTTC.

This clonotype has just a few counts. This chain uses TRBV15 with TRBJ2-7, with 12 bases matching TRBD2. The J segment lost 4 bases and the V segment lost 1 base, leaving 14 bases of the junction unmatched. The CDR3 is made up of 19 amino acids. The germline gives CDR1 LNHNV, CDR2 YYDKDF (reference sequence). CDR3 in amino acids: CATSRVVLAGGPSVYEQYF. CDR3 DNA sequence: TGTGCCACCAGCAGAGTTGTGCTAGCGGGAGGGCCATCCGTGTACGAGCAGTACTTC.

This chain uses TRBV4-1 with TRBJ2-2; 8 bases match TRBD1. V trimming: 4 bases; J trimming: 5 bases; junction bases outside the gene matches: 6. This CDR3 has 15 amino acids. From germline, CDR1 is MGHRA and CDR2 YSYEKL. The CDR3 protein is CASSPRQGRTGELFF. The CDR3 DNA is TGCGCCAGCAGCCCACGACAGGGGAGGACCGGGGAGCTGTTTTTT.

V is TRBV7-2 and J is TRBJ2-6; the match to TRBD1 covers 9 bases. The CDR3 spans 19 residues. J lost 2 bases, V lost 5 bases, and 13 bases had no gene match. Germline loops: CDR1 SGHTA, CDR2 FQGNSA. Here the CDR3 DNA reads TGTGCCAGCAGCCAATTAGGACAGGGGACAGGAACTGGGGCCAACGTCCTGACTTTC. It yields the protein CASSQLGQGTGTGANVLTF.

In this sample, this clonotype turned up a few times. CDR3 region: CASSQPDFQETQYF. CDR3 sequence (DNA): TGCGCCAGCAGCCAACCGGACTTTCAAGAGACCCAGTACTTC. The J gene is TRBJ2-5, the V gene TRBV4-1, with D perhaps TRBD2 (5 bases). In germline, CDR1 is MGHRA, CDR2 YSYEKL. This CDR3 comprises 14 residues. V was trimmed by 2 bases and J by 2 bases, leaving 9 bases between them.

The genes are TRBV19 and TRBJ1-5; no clear D gene. The CDR3 covers 13 residues. CDR1 LNHDA and CDR2 SQIVND come from the germline V gene (reference sequence). The germline V and J ends were trimmed by 1 base and 5 bases, with 6 bases remaining between them. The CDR3 protein is CASSIGRYQPQHF. CDR3 bases: TGTGCCAGTAGTATAGGCCGGTATCAGCCCCAGCATTTT.

The chain joins TRBV15 to TRBJ1-5; maybe TRBD1 (5 bases). Germline lookup yields CDR1 LNHNV and CDR2 YYDKDF (reference sequence). V lost 0 bases, J lost 7 bases, and 7 bases lay in between. This CDR3 is built from 13 residues. The CDR3 spells CATSRETVQPQHF. CDR3 coding DNA: TGTGCCACCAGCAGAGAGACAGTCCAGCCCCAGCATTTT.

This clonotype showed up just a few times. This chain uses TRBV7-2 with TRBJ2-7; D unclear. The CDR3 covers 11 residues. V lost 3 bases and J 5 bases, leaving 5 bases between the germline ends. From germline, CDR1 is SGHTA and CDR2 FQGNSA. CDR3 protein: CASSLFNEQYF. The CDR3 coding sequence is TGTGCCAGCAGCTTGTTTAACGAGCAGTACTTC.

This clonotype came up a few times. The rearrangement links TRBV7-3 to TRBJ2-6; D gene unclear. Trimming stripped 2 bases from V and 0 bases from J, with 8 bases between. The CDR3 covers 16 residues. Germline values: CDR1 SGHTA, CDR2 FQGTGA. Here the CDR3 reads CASSLYPNSGANVLTF. CDR3 bases: TGTGCCAGCAGCTTATATCCCAACTCTGGGGCCAACGTCCTGACTTTC.

This clonotype has a handful of counts. V usage is TRBV5-1 and J usage is TRBJ2-2; D may correspond to TRBD1 or TRBD2 (5 bases each). Trimming stripped 3 bases from V and 10 bases from J, with 10 bases between. The germline V gene encodes CDR1 SGHRS and CDR2 YFSETQ. This CDR3 is built from 12 residues. The CDR3: CASSSGPQELFF. CDR3 nucleotide sequence: TGCGCCAGCAGCTCGGGACCCCAGGAGCTGTTTTTT. Drawing the rest from reference TRBV5-1 and TRBJ2-2, the complete variable domain is KAGVTQTPRYLIKTRGQQVTLSCSPISGHRSVSWYQQTPGQGLQFLFEYFSETQRNKGNFPGRFSGRQFSNSRSEMNVSTLELGDSALYLCASSSGPQELFFGEGSRLTVL.

The chain has TRBV14 and TRBJ2-7; D possibly corresponds to TRBD2 (6 bases). CDR1 and CDR2 from the germline V gene are SGHDN and FVKESK. The V end lost 3 bases, the J end lost 3 bases, and 12 bases lay between the germline ends. The CDR3 spans 14 residues. CDR3 bases: TGTGCCAGCAGCCATGGGGACTCCTTCTACGAGCAGTACTTC. It yields the protein CASSHGDSFYEQYF.

On this clonotype itself: The junction differs from germline at one of its ends, possibly a read error. Here the CDR3 reads CASSPSLPGTRSFNEQFF. The CDR3 DNA reads TGTGCCAGCAGCCCCTCCCTGCCCGGGACTAGGTCCTTCAATGAGCAGTTCTTC. The rearrangement links TRBV7-6 to TRBJ2-1, with 8 bases that match TRBD2. The germline V gene has CDR1 SGHVS and CDR2 FNYEAQ. The CDR3 spans 18 residues.

This clonotype showed up many times. This sequence joins TRBV5-1 and TRBJ1-2; D might be TRBD1 (5 bases). V shed 7 bases and J shed 5 bases, with 15 bases lying between them. CDR1 and CDR2 from the germline V gene are SGHRS and YFSETQ. The CDR3 sequence is 13 residues long. CDR3: CASGEGTLYGYTF. CDR3 sequence (DNA): TGCGCCAGCGGGGAAGGGACGTTGTATGGCTACACCTTC. The full variable domain, completed using reference TRBV5-1 and TRBJ1-2, is KAGVTQTPRYLIKTRGQQVTLSCSPISGHRSVSWYQQTPGQGLQFLFEYFSETQRNKGNFPGRFSGRQFSNSRSEMNVSTLELGDSALYLCASGEGTLYGYTFGSGTRLTVV.

This clonotype appeared many times. The rearrangement uses TRBV5-1 and TRBJ2-7, with 13 bases that match TRBD2. The V segment lost 1 base and the J segment 6 bases; nucleotides outside the gene matches: 4. The germline V gene encodes CDR1 SGHRS and CDR2 YFSETQ. This CDR3 spans 15 amino acids. The DNA for the CDR3 is TGCGCCAGCAGCTTGAATGGACTAGCGGGAGCCGAGCAGTACTTC. Protein product: CASSLNGLAGAEQYF.

The genes are TRBV5-1 and TRBJ2-2; D may match TRBD1 or TRBD2 (5 bases each). V shed 7 bases and J shed 1 base, with 11 bases lying between them. The germline V gene encodes CDR1 SGHRS and CDR2 YFSETQ. The CDR3 loop spans 14 amino acids. In nucleotides, the CDR3 is TGCGCCAGCGGAACAGGAGGGAACACCGGGGAGCTGTTTTTT. Encoded protein: CASGTGGNTGELFF.

This clonotype was counted between two and nine times. The J gene is TRBJ2-1, the V gene TRBV25-1; weak D call: TRBD1 (5 bases). The length of the CDR3 is 14 residues. Germline V gene sequence: CDR1 MGHDK, CDR2 SYGVNS. The V end was cut by 3 bases, the J end by 5 bases, with 11 bases between. This chain's CDR3 is CASSDWGPHNEQFF. The CDR3 bases are TGTGCCAGCAGTGACTGGGGCCCCCACAATGAGCAGTTCTTC. The variable domain in full, with the rest retrieved from reference TRBV25-1 and TRBJ2-1, is EADIYQTPRYLVIGTGKKITLECSQTMGHDKMYWYQQDPGMELHLIHYSYGVNSTEKGDLSSESTVSRIRTEHFPLTLESARPSHTSQYLCASSDWGPHNEQFFGPGTRLTVL.